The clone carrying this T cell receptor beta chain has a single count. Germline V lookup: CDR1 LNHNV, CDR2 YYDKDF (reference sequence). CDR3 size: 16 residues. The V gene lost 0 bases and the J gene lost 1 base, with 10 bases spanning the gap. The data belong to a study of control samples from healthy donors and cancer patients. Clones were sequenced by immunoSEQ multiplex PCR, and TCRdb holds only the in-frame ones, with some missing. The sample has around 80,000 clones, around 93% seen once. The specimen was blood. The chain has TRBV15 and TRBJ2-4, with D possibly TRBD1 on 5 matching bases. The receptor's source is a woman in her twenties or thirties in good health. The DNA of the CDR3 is TGTGCCACCAGCAGAGACGTTGGGGCGGCCAAAAACATTCAGTACTTC. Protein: CATSRDVGAAKNIQYF.